The clone carrying this TCR beta chain was seen a single time. Its cognate antigen is unknown. The sample belongs to a study of a mutant IDH1 vaccine in newly diagnosed glioma. Study in general: Vaccination started 4-6 weeks after radiotherapy alone, or with temozolomide cycles. Earlier therapy was either radiotherapy, temozolomide, or both, and most got both.

Stated time point: week 35, safety follow-up. Doses consisted of 300 ug of mutant IDH1 20-mer peptide each, paired with topical imiquimod. Weeks 1, 3, 5, 7, 11, 15, 19 and 23 were when patients received their eight vaccinations. Each tumor in the donors was a new WHO grade 3 or 4 astrocytoma, IDH1-mutant and ATRX-lost. Assay: immunoSEQ multiplex PCR; the TCRdb copy retains only in-frame clones and omits some. The table lists roughly 60,000 clones, roughly 80% of them singletons. CDR3 length equals 15 residues. With V trimmed by 4 bases and J by 5 bases, 10 bases remained unmatched. CDR1 is MDHEN and CDR2 is SYDVKM in the germline V gene.

The V and J genes are TRBV28 and TRBJ2-7; 8 nucleotides line up with TRBD1. This sequence was found in a man in his forties with glioma. The source was PBMCs, collected from a glioma patient whose treatment included an IDH1 peptide vaccine. CDR3: CASSSTRTGYNEQYF. For the CDR3, the DNA is TGTGCCAGCAGTTCCACCCGGACAGGGTATAACGAGCAGTACTTC.